This TCR beta chain was sequenced during a study of vaccination and CD4 T cells after COVID-19. In the study overall: Investigators took post-vaccine samples a median approximately 72 days after dose two, within a range of 14 to 241. Cells received overlapping spike peptides from SARS-CoV-2, HCoV-NL63, HCoV-OC43 and HCoV-229E as stimulation.

An Oncomine TCR Beta short-read assay was used to sequence the DNA from cultured CD4+ T cells. Each CDR3 protein is one row after TCRdb ran MiXCR on the PCR reads. Of fewer than 20,000 distinct CDR3 sequences in the sample, 72% were seen once. There are 13 residues in the CDR3. Trimming removed 4 bases from V and 6 bases from J, with 12 bases in between. Germline assignment: CDR1 LNHDA and CDR2 SQIVND (reference sequence). Treatment meaning: 10-day PBMC culture with coronavirus spike peptide pools or control peptides (ViraFEST assay). Before TCRs were sequenced, ViraFEST expanded antigen-specific T cells with peptide pools. General observations from the study: Convalescent patients had 304 of 307 vaccine-specific clones showing spike mono-reactivity.

Remarks on this clonotype: Its antigen remains unidentified.

This TCR was recovered from a human donor who had recovered from COVID-19. The source material was CD4+ T cells from blood, cultured in vitro. This rearrangement joins TRBV19 to TRBJ1-2; a weak D match, TRBD1 (5 bases). DNA of the CDR3: TGTGCCAGTAGTAAGGGGTGGTTTGATGGCTACACCTTC. Residues: CASSKGWFDGYTF.